These T cell receptor beta chains were read from a single sample in a study of blood T cell repertoires in COVID-19. Assay used: immunoSEQ multiplex PCR; TCRdb lists only in-frame clones, some missing. This table holds some 250,000 clones, about four fifths found once. The source material was peripheral blood. These receptor sequences come from an elderly man with acute or convalescent COVID-19. Each CDR3 is given with its conserved first and last residue. The D gene is left open where the match is weak. Only part of the rows carry a size: once, few, many, or a class if the clone is expanded.

TRBD1	TRBJ2-2	-	TRBV6-5	TGTGCCAGCATGCGGGACAGGGACACCGGGGAGCTGTTTTTT	CASMRDRDTGELFF
-	TRBJ1-2	-	TRBV18	TGTGCCAGCTCACCATTGGCGGGCGAAGCTAACTATGGCTACACCTTC	CASSPLAGEANYGYTF
-	TRBJ2-2	-	TRBV30	TGTGCCTGGAGTGTCCTTGTTCAGGGGACCGGGGAGCTGTTTTTT	CAWSVLVQGTGELFF
-	TRBJ1-1	-	TRBV2	TGTGCCAGCAGCCACAGGGTTGGGAGCACTGAAGCTTTCTTT	CASSHRVGSTEAFF
TRBD2	TRBJ2-3	-	TRBV15	TGTGCCACCAGCACCCGGACTAGAACGGCAGATACGCAGTATTTT	CATSTRTRTADTQYF
-	TRBJ1-3	-	TRBV5-1	TGCGCCAGCAGCTTGGGTAGCCCTGGAAACACCATATATTTT	CASSLGSPGNTIYF
-	TRBJ2-7	medium-sized	TRBV25-1	TGTGCCAGCAGTCGGGAACAGAACGCCTACGAGCAGTACTTC	CASSREQNAYEQYF
TRBD1	TRBJ2-5	-	TRBV30	TGTGCCTGGAGTGCACCACCTGGGCGACAGGGGCAAGAGACCCAGTACTTC	CAWSAPPGRQGQETQYF
TRBD2	TRBJ2-2	-	TRBV9	TGTGCCAGCAGCGTAGGCCCAGCGGGGGCCCCAGGGGAGCTGTTTTTT	CASSVGPAGAPGELFF
TRBD1	TRBJ1-2	-	TRBV4-2	TGTGCCAGCAGCCAACGAGGCGAGGGGGCCGCCGGCGGCTACACCTTC	CASSQRGEGAAGGYTF
TRBD1	TRBJ2-7	-	TRBV20-1	TGCAGTGCTCAAACAGGGGACGAGCAGTACTTC	CSAQTGDEQYF
-	TRBJ2-7	-	TRBV4-1	TGCGCCAGCAGCCAACCACCGGGGACTCGATGGTACGAGCAGTACTTC	CASSQPPGTRWYEQYF
TRBD1	TRBJ1-1	-	TRBV7-9	TGTGCCAGCAGCTCCCCGGACAGGGCAGGTGAAGCTTTCTTT	CASSSPDRAGEAFF
-	TRBJ1-3	-	TRBV7-9	TGTGCCAGCAGCTTAGAATCGGGCCGGGAAGGAAACACCATATATTTT	CASSLESGREGNTIYF
-	TRBJ2-2	-	TRBV5-1	TGCGCCAGCAGCCCGGTCGCGGGGGCTCAGAGGACCGGGGAGCTGTTTTTT	CASSPVAGAQRTGELFF
-	TRBJ1-1	few	TRBV7-9	TGTGCCAGCAGCTCCGGGACACCAAACACTGAAGCTTTCTTT	CASSSGTPNTEAFF
-	TRBJ2-2	few	TRBV4-1	TGCGCCAGCAGCCAAACCGGGGGAGCCACCGGGGAGCTGTTTTTT	CASSQTGGATGELFF
TRBD1	TRBJ2-1	-	TRBV27	TGTGCCAGCAGTTCTCGGACAGGGGTCTACAATGAGCAGTTCTTC	CASSSRTGVYNEQFF
-	TRBJ1-1	-	TRBV18	TGTGCCAGCTCCCATGGACACGGGAACACTGAAGCTTTCTTT	CASSHGHGNTEAFF
-	TRBJ1-2	-	TRBV28	TGTGCCAGCAGACTACAGGGTGCTTCAATCTATGGCTACACCTTC	CASRLQGASIYGYTF
-	TRBJ1-2	-	TRBV12-3/TRBV12-4	TGTGCCAGCGTTCTGAACTATGGCTACACCTTC	CASVLNYGYTF
-	TRBJ1-5	-	TRBV2	TGTGCCAGCAGGCGCGGTAGCAATCAGCCCCAGCATTTT	CASRRGSNQPQHF
-	TRBJ2-2	-	TRBV7-9	TGTGCCAGCAGCACAGGGTTAGGGACCGGGGAGCTGTTTTTT	CASSTGLGTGELFF
TRBD1	TRBJ2-7	-	TRBV19	TGTGCCAGTAGTAATGGAGAGGGGGCGCGTGAGCAGTACTTC	CASSNGEGAREQYF
-	TRBJ1-2	-	TRBV19	TGTGCCAGTAGGAACAGGGTTCCGCCGGAGTATGGCTACACCTTC	CASRNRVPPEYGYTF
TRBD1	TRBJ1-1	-	TRBV5-1	TGCGCCAGCAGCTCGACAGGGGGGTACACTGAAGCTTTCTTT	CASSSTGGYTEAFF
-	TRBJ1-1	-	TRBV6-5	TGTGCCAGCATCAGACAGACGAACACTGAAGCTTTCTTT	CASIRQTNTEAFF
-	TRBJ1-2	-	TRBV6-1	TGTGCCAGCAGTGAAGTGGCCTCAACTAACTATGGCTACACCTTC	CASSEVASTNYGYTF
TRBD2	TRBJ2-5	-	TRBV2	TGTGCCAGCACCCTATACCCGACTAGCGGAGTACAAGAGACCCAGTACTTC	CASTLYPTSGVQETQYF
TRBD1	TRBJ2-3	-	TRBV19	TGTGCCAGTAGTACCGGGACAGGAATCACAGATACGCAGTATTTT	CASSTGTGITDTQYF
-	TRBJ2-1	-	TRBV5-1	TGCGCCAGCAGCTCTCAGGGTAACAATGAGCAGTTCTTC	CASSSQGNNEQFF